Each of the 3 T cell receptor beta chains below was sequenced from the same sample in a study of tumor-infiltrating lymphocytes in oesophageal squamous cell carcinoma. TCRdb used MiXCR to reprocess the PCR reads, holding one entry per CDR3 protein. The profile covers 7,500 to 9,500 distinct CDR3 sequences, with 60% to 75% appearing a single time and more than 35% taken by the ten largest. Material: esophageal tumor tissue. These receptors came from a female donor with esophageal squamous cell carcinoma.

The chain uses TRBV6-1 and TRBJ2-7, with D uncertain. The J call may be incorrect, as the DNA end agrees better with TRBJ1-2. The CDR3 is made up of 13 amino acids. Germline CDR1 is MNHNS and CDR2 is SASEGT. The CDR3 DNA sequence: TGTGCCAGCACCGAAAGGCAGACCTATGGCTACACCTTC. Its protein is CASTERQTYGYTF.

The chain has TRBV7-6 and TRBJ2-1; no reliable D call. Germline assignment: CDR1 SGHVS and CDR2 FNYEAQ. This CDR3 has 12 residues. The V and J ends lost 5 bases and 3 bases respectively, with 5 bases between them. The CDR3 sequence: CASSPIYNEQFF. The CDR3 region has the DNA TGTGCCAGCAGCCCAATCTACAATGAGCAGTTCTTC.

V is TRBV7-3 and J is TRBJ2-1; D remains ambiguous. The closer fit of TRBJ2-7 to the DNA end suggests the J call may be wrong. Germline values: CDR1 SGHTA, CDR2 FQGTGA. The CDR3 covers 14 residues. CDR3 residues: CASSLTGPSYEQYF. Here the CDR3 DNA reads TGTGCCAGCAGCTTAACAGGACCCTCCTACGAGCAGTACTTC.